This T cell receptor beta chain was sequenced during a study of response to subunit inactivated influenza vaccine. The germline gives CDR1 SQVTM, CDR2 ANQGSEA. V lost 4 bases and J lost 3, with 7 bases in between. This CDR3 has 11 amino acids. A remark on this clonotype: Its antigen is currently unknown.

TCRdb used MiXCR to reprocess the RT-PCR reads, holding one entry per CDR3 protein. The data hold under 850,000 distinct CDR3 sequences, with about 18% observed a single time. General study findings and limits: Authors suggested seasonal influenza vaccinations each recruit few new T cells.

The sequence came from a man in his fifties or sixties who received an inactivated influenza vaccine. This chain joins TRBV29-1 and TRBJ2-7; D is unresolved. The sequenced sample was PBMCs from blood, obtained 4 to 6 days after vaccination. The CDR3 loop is CSVVASYEQYF. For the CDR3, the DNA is TGCAGCGTTGTGGCGAGCTACGAGCAGTACTTC.